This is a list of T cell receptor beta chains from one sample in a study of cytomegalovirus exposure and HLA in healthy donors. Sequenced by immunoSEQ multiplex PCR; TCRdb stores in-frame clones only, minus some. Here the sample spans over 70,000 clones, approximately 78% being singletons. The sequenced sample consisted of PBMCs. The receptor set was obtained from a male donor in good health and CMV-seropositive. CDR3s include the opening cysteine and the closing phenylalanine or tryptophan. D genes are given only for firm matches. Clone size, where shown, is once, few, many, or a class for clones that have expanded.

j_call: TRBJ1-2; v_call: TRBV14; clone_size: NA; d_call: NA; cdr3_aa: CASSFRGASYGYTF; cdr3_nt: TGTGCCAGCAGCTTCCGCGGGGCCTCCTATGGCTACACCTTC
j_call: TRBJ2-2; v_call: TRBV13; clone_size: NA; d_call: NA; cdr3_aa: CASSLDERLPPNTGELFF; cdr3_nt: TGTGCCAGCAGCTTAGACGAGCGACTCCCTCCTAACACCGGGGAGCTGTTTTTT
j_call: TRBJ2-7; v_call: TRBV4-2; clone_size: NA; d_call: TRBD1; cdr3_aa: CASSQEGTGFHEQYF; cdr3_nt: TGTGCCAGCAGCCAAGAAGGGACAGGGTTCCACGAGCAGTACTTC
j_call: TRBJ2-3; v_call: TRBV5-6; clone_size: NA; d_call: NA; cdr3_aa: CASSRDPFSDTQYF; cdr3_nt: TGTGCCAGCAGCCGGGATCCTTTTTCAGATACGCAGTATTTT
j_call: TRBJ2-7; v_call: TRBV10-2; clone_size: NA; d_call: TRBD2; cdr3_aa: CASSGSGRTSYEQYF; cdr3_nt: TGCGCCAGCAGTGGGAGCGGGAGGACTTCCTACGAGCAGTACTTC
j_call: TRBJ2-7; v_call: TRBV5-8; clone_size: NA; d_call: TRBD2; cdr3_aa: CASSFLSSGRWEQYF; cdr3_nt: TGTGCCAGCAGCTTTCTCTCTAGCGGGAGATGGGAGCAGTACTTC
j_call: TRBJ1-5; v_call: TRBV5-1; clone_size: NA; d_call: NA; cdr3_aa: CASSLTGLSNQPQHF; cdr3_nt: TGCGCCAGCAGCCTTACAGGATTGAGCAATCAGCCCCAGCATTTT
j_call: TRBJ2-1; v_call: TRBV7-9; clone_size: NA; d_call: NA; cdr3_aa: CASSPRRQSYNEQFF; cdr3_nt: TGTGCCAGCAGCCCTCGGAGACAGTCCTACAATGAGCAGTTCTTC
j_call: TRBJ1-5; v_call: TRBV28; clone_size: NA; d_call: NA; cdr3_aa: CASSLYRVVDQPQHF; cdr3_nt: TGTGCCAGCAGTTTGTACAGAGTAGTGGATCAGCCCCAGCATTTT
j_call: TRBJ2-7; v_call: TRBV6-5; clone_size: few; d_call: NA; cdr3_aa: CASSYSRAYEQYF; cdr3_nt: TGTGCCAGCAGTTACTCTCGGGCCTACGAGCAGTACTTC
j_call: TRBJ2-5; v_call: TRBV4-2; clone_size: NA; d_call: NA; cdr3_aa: CASSQDPRGGETQYF; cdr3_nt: TGTGCCAGCAGCCAAGATCCGAGGGGAGGAGAGACCCAGTACTTC
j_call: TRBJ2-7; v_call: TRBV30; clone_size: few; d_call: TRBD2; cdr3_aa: CAWREEGLAGNEQYF; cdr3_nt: TGTGCCTGGAGGGAAGAGGGACTAGCGGGAAACGAGCAGTACTTC
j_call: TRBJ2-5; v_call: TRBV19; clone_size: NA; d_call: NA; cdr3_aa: CASSISGREETQYF; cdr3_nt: TGTGCCAGTAGTATATCGGGCAGGGAAGAGACCCAGTACTTC
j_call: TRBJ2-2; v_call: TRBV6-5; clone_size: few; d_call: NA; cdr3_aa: CASSGPRGTGELFF; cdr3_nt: TGTGCCAGCAGTGGCCCTAGGGGAACCGGGGAGCTGTTTTTT
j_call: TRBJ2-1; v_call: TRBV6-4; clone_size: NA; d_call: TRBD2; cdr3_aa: CASSSSGSGYNEQFF; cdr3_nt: TGTGCCAGCAGTTCTAGCGGGAGTGGGTACAATGAGCAGTTCTTC
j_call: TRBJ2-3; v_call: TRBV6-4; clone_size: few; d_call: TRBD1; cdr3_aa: CASSGQGSTDTQYF; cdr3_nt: TGTGCCAGCAGCGGACAGGGGAGCACAGATACGCAGTATTTT
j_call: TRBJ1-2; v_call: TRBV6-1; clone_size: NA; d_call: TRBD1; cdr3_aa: CASSGGSGTGYGYTF; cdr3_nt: TGTGCCAGCAGTGGAGGATCCGGGACAGGCTATGGCTACACCTTC
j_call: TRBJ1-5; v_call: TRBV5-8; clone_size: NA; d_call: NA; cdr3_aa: CASERGGFNQPQHF; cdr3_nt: TGTGCCAGCGAAAGGGGAGGGTTCAATCAGCCCCAGCATTTT
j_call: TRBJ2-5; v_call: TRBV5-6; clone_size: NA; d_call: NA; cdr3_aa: CASSYSTREVRGETQYF; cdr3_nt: TGTGCCAGCAGCTACAGTACCCGGGAAGTCCGTGGGGAGACCCAGTACTTC
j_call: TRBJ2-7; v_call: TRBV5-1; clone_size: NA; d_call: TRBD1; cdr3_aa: CASSFGQGDGYYEQYF; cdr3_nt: TGCGCCAGCAGCTTCGGACAGGGGGACGGCTACTACGAGCAGTACTTC
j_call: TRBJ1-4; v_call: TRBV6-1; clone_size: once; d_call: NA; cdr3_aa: CASSGTASAGEKLFF; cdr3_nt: TGTGCCAGCAGCGGTACGGCCTCAGCGGGTGAAAAACTGTTTTTT
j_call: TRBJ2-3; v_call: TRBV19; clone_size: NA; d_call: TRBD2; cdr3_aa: CASSMIAGRGTDTQYF; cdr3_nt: TGTGCCAGTAGTATGATCGCAGGGAGGGGCACAGATACGCAGTATTTT
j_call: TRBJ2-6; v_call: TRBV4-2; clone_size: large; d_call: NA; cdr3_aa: CASSQDPQSGANVLTF; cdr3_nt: TGTGCCAGCAGCCAAGATCCACAATCTGGGGCCAACGTCCTGACTTTC
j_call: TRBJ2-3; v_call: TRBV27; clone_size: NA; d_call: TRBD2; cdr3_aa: CASSPLAGADTQYF; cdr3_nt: TGTGCCAGCTCCCCCCTAGCGGGAGCAGATACGCAGTATTTT
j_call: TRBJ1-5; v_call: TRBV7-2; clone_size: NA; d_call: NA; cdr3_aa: CASSFGQQSNQPQHF; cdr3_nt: TGTGCCAGCAGCTTTGGACAGCAAAGCAATCAGCCCCAGCATTTT
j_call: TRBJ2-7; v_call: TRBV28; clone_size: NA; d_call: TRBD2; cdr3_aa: CASSLVGAGESEQYF; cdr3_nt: TGTGCCAGCAGTTTAGTTGGGGCGGGAGAGAGCGAGCAGTACTTC
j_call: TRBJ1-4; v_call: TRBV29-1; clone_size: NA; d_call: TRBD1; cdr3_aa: CSVCAFGQGRDEKLFF; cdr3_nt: TGCAGCGTTTGCGCCTTTGGACAGGGAAGGGATGAAAAACTGTTTTTT
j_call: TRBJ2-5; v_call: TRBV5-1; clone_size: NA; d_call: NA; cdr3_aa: CASSLLQGVQETQYF; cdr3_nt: TGCGCCAGCAGCTTGTTACAGGGCGTCCAAGAGACCCAGTACTTC
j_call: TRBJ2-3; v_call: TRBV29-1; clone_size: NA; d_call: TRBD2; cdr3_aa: CSKSSGSTDTQYF; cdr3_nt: TGCAGCAAATCTAGCGGGAGTACAGATACGCAGTATTTT
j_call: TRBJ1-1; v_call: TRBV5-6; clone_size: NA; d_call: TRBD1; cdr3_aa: CASSSGQSSEAFF; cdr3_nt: TGTGCCAGCAGCTCGGGACAGTCTAGTGAAGCTTTCTTT
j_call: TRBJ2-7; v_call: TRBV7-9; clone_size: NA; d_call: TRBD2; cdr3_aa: CASSSVPGLAGVILHEQYF; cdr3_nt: TGTGCCAGCAGCTCAGTCCCGGGACTAGCGGGAGTAATCCTCCACGAGCAGTACTTC
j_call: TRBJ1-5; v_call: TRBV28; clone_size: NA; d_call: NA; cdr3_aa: CASSHRVGLLIQPQHF; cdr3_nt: TGTGCCAGCAGCCACAGGGTCGGTTTGTTAATTCAGCCCCAGCATTTT
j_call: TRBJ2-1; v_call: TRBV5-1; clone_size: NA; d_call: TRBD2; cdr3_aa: CASSSGLAWHNEQFF; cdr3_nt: TGCGCCAGCAGCTCAGGACTAGCGTGGCACAATGAGCAGTTCTTC
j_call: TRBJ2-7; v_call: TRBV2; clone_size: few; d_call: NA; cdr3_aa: CASSVKDSGNSEQYF; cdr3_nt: TGTGCCAGCAGCGTGAAGGACTCTGGAAACTCCGAGCAGTACTTC
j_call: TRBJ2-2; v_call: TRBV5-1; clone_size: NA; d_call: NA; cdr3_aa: CASSQTRQDTGELFF; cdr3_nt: TGCGCCAGCTCACAAACCCGGCAGGACACCGGGGAGCTGTTTTTT
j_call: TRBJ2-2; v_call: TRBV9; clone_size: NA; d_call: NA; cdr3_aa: CASSAGTNTGELFF; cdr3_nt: TGTGCCAGCAGCGCTGGGACAAACACCGGGGAGCTGTTTTTT
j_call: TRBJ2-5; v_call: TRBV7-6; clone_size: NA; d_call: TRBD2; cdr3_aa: CASSRTSLNQETQYF; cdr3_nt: TGTGCCAGCAGCCGGACTAGCCTAAACCAAGAGACCCAGTACTTC
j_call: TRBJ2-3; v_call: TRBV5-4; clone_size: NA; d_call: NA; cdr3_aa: CASSPSTDTQYF; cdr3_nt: TGTGCCAGCAGCCCTAGCACAGATACGCAGTATTTT
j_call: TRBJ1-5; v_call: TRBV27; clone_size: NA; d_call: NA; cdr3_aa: CASSYVVPGVGNQPQHF; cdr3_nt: TGTGCCAGCAGTTACGTTGTGCCGGGGGTAGGTAATCAGCCCCAGCATTTT
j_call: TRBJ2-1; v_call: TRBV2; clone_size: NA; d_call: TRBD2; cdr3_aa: CASSETSANNEQFF; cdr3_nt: TGTGCCAGCAGTGAGACTAGCGCAAACAATGAGCAGTTCTTC
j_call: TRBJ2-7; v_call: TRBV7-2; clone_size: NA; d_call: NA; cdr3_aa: CASSLESPIYEQYF; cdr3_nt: TGTGCCAGCAGCTTAGAGTCCCCGATATACGAGCAGTACTTC
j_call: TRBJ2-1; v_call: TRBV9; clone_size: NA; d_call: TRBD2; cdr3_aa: CASSQTSGLIYEQFF; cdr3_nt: TGTGCCAGCAGCCAAACTAGCGGGTTAATATATGAGCAGTTCTTC
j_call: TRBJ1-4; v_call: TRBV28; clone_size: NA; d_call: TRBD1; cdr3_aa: CASRTKGAGEKLFF; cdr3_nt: TGTGCCAGCAGGACGAAGGGGGCTGGTGAAAAACTGTTTTTT
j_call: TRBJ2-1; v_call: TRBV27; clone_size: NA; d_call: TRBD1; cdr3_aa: CASSSDRTGGYNEQFF; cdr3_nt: TGTGCCAGCAGTTCAGACCGGACAGGGGGCTACAATGAGCAGTTCTTC
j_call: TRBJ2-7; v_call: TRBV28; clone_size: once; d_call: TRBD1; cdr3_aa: CASSLVGDRGGEQYF; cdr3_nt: TGTGCCAGCAGTTTAGTAGGTGACAGGGGAGGCGAGCAGTACTTC
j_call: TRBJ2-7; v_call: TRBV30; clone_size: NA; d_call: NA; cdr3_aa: CAWRGGYEQYF; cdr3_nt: TGTGCCTGGAGAGGAGGCTACGAGCAGTACTTC
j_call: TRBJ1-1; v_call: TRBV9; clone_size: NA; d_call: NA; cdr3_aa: CASSAPRGTEAFF; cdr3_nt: TGTGCCAGCAGCGCGCCACGGGGCACTGAAGCTTTCTTT
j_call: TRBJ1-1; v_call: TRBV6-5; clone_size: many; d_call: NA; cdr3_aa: CASSSSWQGSAFF; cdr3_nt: TGTGCCAGCAGTTCCTCCTGGCAGGGATCGGCTTTCTTT
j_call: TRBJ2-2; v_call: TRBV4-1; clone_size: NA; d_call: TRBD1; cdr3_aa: CASSHPRDRGDYTGELFF; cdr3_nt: TGCGCCAGCAGCCACCCCCGGGACAGGGGGGATTACACCGGGGAGCTGTTTTTT
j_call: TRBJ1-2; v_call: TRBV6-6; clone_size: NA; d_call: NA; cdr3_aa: CASSYSDRNYGYTF; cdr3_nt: TGTGCCAGCAGTTACAGCGACAGGAACTATGGCTACACCTTC
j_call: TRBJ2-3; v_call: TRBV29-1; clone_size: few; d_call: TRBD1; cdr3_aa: CSVKQGSTDTQYF; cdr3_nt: TGCAGCGTCAAACAGGGGAGCACAGATACGCAGTATTTT
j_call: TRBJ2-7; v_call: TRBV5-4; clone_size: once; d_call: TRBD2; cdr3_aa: CASSLRSGRIHEQYF; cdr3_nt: TGTGCCAGCAGCTTGAGAAGCGGGAGAATCCACGAGCAGTACTTC
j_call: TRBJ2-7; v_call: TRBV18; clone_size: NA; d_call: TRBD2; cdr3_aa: CASSPRLAGDRLAYEQYF; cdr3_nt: TGTGCCAGCTCACCACGCCTAGCGGGAGACCGATTGGCCTACGAGCAGTACTTC
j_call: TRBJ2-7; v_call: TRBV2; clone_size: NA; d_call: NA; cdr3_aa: CASSERVLQRSSYEQYF; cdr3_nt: TGTGCCAGCAGTGAGAGGGTTCTTCAACGTAGCTCCTACGAGCAGTACTTC
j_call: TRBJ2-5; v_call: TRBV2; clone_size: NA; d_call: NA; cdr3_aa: CAARGAAETQYF; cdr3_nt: TGTGCCGCCCGGGGGGCTGCGGAGACCCAGTACTTC